This entry lists 28 T cell receptor beta chains sequenced from one sample in a study of cytomegalovirus exposure and HLA in healthy donors. Here immunoSEQ multiplex PCR was the method, and the copy in TCRdb shows in-frame clones only, minus some. The table has over 85,000 clones, around 96% seen once; the top ten hold roughly 0.82%. Sequencing was done on a sample of PBMCs. The receptors were gathered from a woman younger than 30 in good health and CMV-seronegative.

This rearrangement joins TRBV10-3 to TRBJ1-2, with a tentative D call TRBD1 (6 bases). Trimming left V 5 bases short and J 3 bases short, with 7 bases between. This CDR3 region has 12 residues. The germline CDR1 and CDR2 sequences are ENHRY and SYGVKD. CDR3 protein: CAISSGDYGYTF. CDR3 DNA: TGTGCCATCAGTTCAGGGGACTATGGCTACACCTTC.

The gene calls are TRBV7-9 and TRBJ2-1; possible D gene TRBD2, 6 bases. The CDR3 totals 18 residues. Germline CDR1 SEHNR, CDR2 FQNEAQ (reference sequence). The V gene lost 3 bases and the J gene lost 7 bases, with 25 bases spanning the gap. The CDR3 is CASSFPQSGTGGENEQFF. CDR3 bases: TGTGCCAGCAGCTTCCCTCAGTCCGGGACTGGAGGGGAGAATGAGCAGTTCTTC. The variable domain in full, completed from reference TRBV7-9 and TRBJ2-1, reads DTGVSQNPRHKITKRGQNVTFRCDPISEHNRLYWYRQTLGQGPEFLTYFQNEAQLEKSRLLSDRFSAERPKGSFSTLEIQRTEQGDSAMYLCASSFPQSGTGGENEQFFGPGTRLTVL.

The V call is TRBV11-2, the J call TRBJ2-4; 12 bases fit TRBD1. V gave up 1 base and J gave up 0 bases; unmatched junction bases: 7. This CDR3 is built from 19 residues. Looked up from germline, CDR1 is SGHAT and CDR2 is FQNNGV. Here the CDR3 reads CASSLAPGTGGLAKNIQYF. DNA for the CDR3: TGTGCCAGCAGCTTAGCCCCCGGGACAGGGGGCTTAGCCAAAAACATTCAGTACTTC. Together with reference TRBV11-2 and TRBJ2-4, the CDR3 gives the full variable domain: EAGVAQSPRYKIIEKRQSVAFWCNPISGHATLYWYQQILGQGPKLLIQFQNNGVVDDSQLPKDRFSAERLKGVDSTLKIQPAKLEDSAVYLCASSLAPGTGGLAKNIQYFGAGTRLSVL.

The genes are TRBV5-6 and TRBJ1-5, with 7 positions matching TRBD1. V trimming: 1 base; J trimming: 1 base; junction bases outside the gene matches: 5. CDR3 size: 16 residues. CDR1 and CDR2 (germline): SGHDT, YYEEEE. CDR3 DNA sequence: TGTGCCAGCAGCTTGTATTTGGGACAGAGCAATCAGCCCCAGCATTTT. It codes for CASSLYLGQSNQPQHF.

The chain recombines TRBV19 with TRBJ1-5; weak D call: TRBD1 (5 bases). V dropped 5 bases and J dropped 3 bases, with 11 bases sitting between them. This CDR3 spans 14 amino acids. Per the germline V gene, CDR1 is LNHDA and CDR2 is SQIVND (reference sequence). Here the CDR3 DNA reads TGTGCCAGTAGTGGGAGGGGACTCAATCAGCCCCAGCATTTT. Amino acid sequence: CASSGRGLNQPQHF.

V usage is TRBV27 and J usage is TRBJ1-2; the D gene is possibly TRBD1 (5 bases). The V gene lost 6 bases and the J gene lost 4 bases, with 15 bases spanning the gap. Germline V gives CDR1 MNHEY, CDR2 SMNVEV (reference sequence). The CDR3 covers 14 residues. In nucleotides, the CDR3 is TGTGCCAGCAGACGCGAACGGGGGTCCTATGGCTACACCTTC. Protein sequence: CASRRERGSYGYTF.

V gene TRBV27 combines with J gene TRBJ1-2, with D possibly being TRBD1 (6 bases). The V end lost 10 bases, the J end lost 0 bases, and 9 bases lay between the germline ends. The CDR3 is made up of 12 amino acids. Germline V CDR1 and CDR2: MNHEY, SMNVEV (reference sequence). CDR3 sequence (DNA): TGTGCCACCCGACAGGCTAACTATGGCTACACCTTC. It is translated as CATRQANYGYTF.

This sequence joins TRBV5-1 and TRBJ2-2, with TRBD1 as a possible D gene (5 bases). The CDR3 has 14 amino acids. Germline CDR1 and CDR2: SGHRS and YFSETQ. Deletions cut 8 bases from V and 0 bases from J, with 11 bases between. In DNA form, the CDR3 reads TGCGCCAGTGGACAAGCTTCGAACACCGGGGAGCTGTTTTTT. Translation: CASGQASNTGELFF.

The chain uses TRBV2 and TRBJ2-3; perhaps TRBD1 as D (5 bases). Germline CDR1 reads SNHLY; CDR2 reads FYNNEI. The CDR3 consists of 14 residues. Trimming shortened V by 7 bases and J by 6 bases, and 17 bases separated the two germline ends. DNA of the CDR3: TGTGCCAGCATCCGTTCAAAGGCAGGGGATACGCAGTATTTT. It is translated as CASIRSKAGDTQYF.

The chain is built from TRBV10-3 and TRBJ2-1; 7 bases are shared with TRBD2. Germline-derived CDR1 and CDR2 are ENHRY and SYGVKD. There are 16 residues in the CDR3. J was trimmed by 7 bases and V by 3 bases; bases with no gene match: 12. The CDR3 spells CAISDTSGKPDNEQFF. The DNA for the CDR3 is TGTGCCATCAGTGACACCAGCGGGAAACCCGATAATGAGCAGTTCTTC.

In its sample, this clone was seen once. V usage is TRBV30 and J usage is TRBJ1-1, with TRBD1 as a possible D gene (5 bases). The germline gives CDR1 GTSNPN, CDR2 SVGIG (reference sequence). The CDR3 is made up of 14 amino acids. V shed 5 bases and J shed 4 bases, with 17 bases lying between them. The CDR3 sequence: CAWEAGVRGTEAFF. The CDR3 DNA is TGTGCCTGGGAGGCGGGGGTTCGGGGCACTGAAGCTTTCTTT. The full variable domain, its missing parts supplied by reference TRBV30 and TRBJ1-1, is SQTIHQWPATLVQPVGSPLSLECTVEGTSNPNLYWYRQAAGRGLQLLFYSVGIGQISSEVPQNLSASRPQDRQFILSSKKLLLSDSGFYLCAWEAGVRGTEAFFGQGTRLTVV.

The V call is TRBV9, the J call TRBJ2-5, with D perhaps TRBD1 (5 bases). The CDR3 length is 16 residues. CDR1 SGDLS and CDR2 YYNGEE come from the germline V gene. Between the trimmed V and J ends, which lost 4 bases and 1 base, there was a span of 17 bases. The CDR3 region is CASSLTAQGSQETQYF. CDR3 DNA: TGTGCCAGCAGCTTGACAGCCCAAGGGTCCCAAGAGACCCAGTACTTC.

This chain uses TRBV7-9 with TRBJ1-1; D not certain. CDR1 SEHNR and CDR2 FQNEAQ come from the germline V gene (reference sequence). V lost 1 base to trimming and J lost 2 bases, with 5 bases between them. The CDR3 spans 13 residues. In DNA form, the CDR3 reads TGTGCCAGCAGCTTAGACAGTAACACTGAAGCTTTCTTT. It yields the protein CASSLDSNTEAFF.

The CDR3 protein is CASSSRAGGSYNEQFF. The CDR3 nucleotides read TGTGCCAGCAGCTCCCGAGCGGGGGGATCGTACAATGAGCAGTTCTTC. The rearrangement joins TRBV9 to TRBJ2-1; TRBD2 matches at 9 bases. Germline V lookup: CDR1 SGDLS, CDR2 YYNGEE. The CDR3 consists of 16 residues. V lost 4 bases and J lost 4; bases outside the gene matches: 9.

This clone was recorded only once. The rearrangement links TRBV28 to TRBJ1-1; 10 bases align to TRBD1. The CDR3 totals 17 residues. J was trimmed by 4 bases and V by 5 bases; bases with no gene match: 13. The V gene's germline CDR1 is MDHEN and CDR2 SYDVKM. In DNA form, the CDR3 reads TGTGCCAGCAGTGGGACCGGGACAGGGGTATTTGGCACTGAAGCTTTCTTT. Residues: CASSGTGTGVFGTEAFF.

V is TRBV10-2 and J is TRBJ2-3, with TRBD2 matching 8 bases. This CDR3 contains 18 residues. Germline CDR1 and CDR2: WSHSY and SAAADI. J gave up 3 bases and V 4 bases, and 15 bases lay outside the gene matches. In DNA form, the CDR3 reads TGCGCCAGCAGTGTGGGTAGCGGGGTCTTCCGCGTGACAGATACGCAGTATTTT. Its protein is CASSVGSGVFRVTDTQYF.

About this clone: The sample has other DNA sequences that encode this CDR3 too. The J gene is TRBJ2-7, the V gene TRBV30, with 7 bases identical to TRBD2. V lost 4 bases to trimming and J lost 7 bases; unmatched junction nucleotides: 7. CDR1 is GTSNPN, CDR2 SVGIG, per germline (reference sequence). The CDR3 covers 12 residues. The CDR3 nucleotides read TGTGCCTGGAACCGCGGGGGTATGGAGCAGTACTTC. Its translation is CAWNRGGMEQYF.

This clone was seen only once. J is TRBJ2-3 and V is TRBV5-1; 9 bases agree with TRBD2. The CDR3 length is 14 residues. Germline V gene data show CDR1 as SGHRS and CDR2 as YFSETQ. V was pared by 0 bases and J by 11 bases, with 7 bases of the junction left unmatched. The chain's CDR3 is CASSLAVSAGGQYF. In DNA form, the CDR3 reads TGCGCCAGCAGCTTGGCGGTATCAGCGGGGGGGCAGTATTTT.

V is TRBV30 and J is TRBJ2-7, with D hard to call. The germline gives CDR1 GTSNPN, CDR2 SVGIG (reference sequence). The CDR3 has 12 amino acids. V shed 8 bases and J shed 2 bases, with 13 bases lying between them. The CDR3 bases are TGTGCCGGAATGTCAGAGGCCTACGAGCAGTACTTC. Translating it yields CAGMSEAYEQYF.

The chain links TRBV5-8 to TRBJ1-2; no clear D gene. With 4 bases removed from V and 5 bases from J, the gap between germline ends came to 18 bases. The CDR3 contains 15 residues. Germline values: CDR1 SGHTS, CDR2 YDEGEE. The CDR3 sequence: CASSNLPGSGYGYTF. The CDR3, as DNA: TGTGCCAGCAGCAACTTACCCGGGTCTGGGTATGGCTACACCTTC.

This rearrangement joins TRBV19 to TRBJ1-2; D is possibly TRBD1 (6 bases). The CDR3 contains 15 residues. Looked up from germline, CDR1 is LNHDA and CDR2 is SQIVND (reference sequence). Deletions cut 5 bases from V and 0 bases from J, with 13 bases between. The CDR3 region has the DNA TGTGCCAGTAGTTTATGGACAGACCCTAACTATGGCTACACCTTC. The encoded protein is CASSLWTDPNYGYTF.

This chain connects TRBV5-5 to TRBJ2-7, with D perhaps TRBD2 (6 bases). This CDR3 is built from 15 residues. Looked up from germline, CDR1 is SGHKS and CDR2 is YYEKEE (reference sequence). The V and J ends lost 5 bases and 7 bases respectively, with 22 bases between them. The CDR3 region is CASSSVGGTLNEQYF. The CDR3 nucleotides read TGTGCCAGCAGTTCGGTTGGAGGGACCCTAAATGAGCAGTACTTC. The full variable domain, in which reference TRBV5-5 and TRBJ2-7 provide the parts outside the CDR3, is DAGVTQSPTHLIKTRGQQVTLRCSPISGHKSVSWYQQVLGQGPQFIFQYYEKEERGRGNFPDRFSARQFPNYSSELNVNALLLGDSALYLCASSSVGGTLNEQYFGPGTRLTVT.

The rearrangement links TRBV19 to TRBJ2-1; D not certain. CDR1 and CDR2 (germline): LNHDA, SQIVND (reference sequence). The CDR3 has 12 amino acids. Trimming took off 1 base at V and 10 bases at J, with 8 bases between the two ends. Here the CDR3 DNA reads TGTGCCAGTAGTATAGTCGGTCGAGAGCAGTTCTTC. Its translation: CASSIVGREQFF.

The CDR3 loop is CASSLEGGTSYEQYF. The CDR3 nucleotides are TGTGCCAGCAGCTTAGAAGGCGGAACCTCCTACGAGCAGTACTTC. This chain joins TRBV7-8 and TRBJ2-7; D uncertain. This CDR3 region has 15 residues. Germline V gene lookup returns CDR1 SGHVS and CDR2 FQNEAQ. With 1 base removed from V and 0 bases from J, the gap between germline ends came to 10 bases.

This chain connects TRBV5-1 to TRBJ2-1; tentatively, D is TRBD1 (7 bases). The ends were cut back, 4 bases at V and 2 bases at J, with 13 bases in the middle. The germline V gene encodes CDR1 SGHRS and CDR2 YFSETQ. The CDR3 runs to 15 residues. CDR3 DNA: TGCGCCAGCAGCGCAGGGGGGACGACCTACAATGAGCAGTTCTTC. It specifies CASSAGGTTYNEQFF.

The chain uses TRBV5-1 and TRBJ2-3; the match to TRBD2 covers 9 bases. Per the germline V gene, CDR1 is SGHRS and CDR2 is YFSETQ. The CDR3 has 15 residues. V shed 1 base and J 4 bases; nucleotides not matched to a gene: 4. CDR3 protein: CASSLSGRLSDTQYF. DNA of the CDR3: TGCGCCAGCAGCTTGAGCGGGAGGTTGTCAGATACGCAGTATTTT.

CDR3 coding DNA: TGTGCCAGCTCACCACCCTTTGCCGGAGGCTCCTACGAGCAGTACTTC. Translated, it gives CASSPPFAGGSYEQYF. J is TRBJ2-7 and V is TRBV18; TRBD2 might be the D (5 bases). CDR3 length: 16 amino acids. The germline V and J ends were trimmed by 0 bases and 0 bases, with 12 bases remaining between them. CDR1 is KGHSH, CDR2 LQKENI, per germline.

The CDR3 region is CASERRLAVYNEQFF. The CDR3 DNA reads TGTGCCAGCGAGAGGAGGCTAGCGGTTTACAATGAGCAGTTCTTC. The chain couples TRBV7-9 to TRBJ2-1; 7 positions agree with TRBD2. The trim removed 8 bases at V and 4 bases at J, leaving 11 bases unmatched. The CDR3 is 15 amino acids. CDR1 is SEHNR and CDR2 is FQNEAQ in the germline V gene (reference sequence).